This TCR beta chain is drawn from a study of blood T cells in healthy people across ages. A second about 6 to 11 cycle PCR used barcoded and J-beta primers. MiXCR was run by TCRdb on the 5' RACE reads, yielding one entry per CDR3 protein. The sample has around 700,000 distinct CDR3 sequences; roughly 25% are singletons. The CDR3 covers 14 residues. The same specimen was also included in a second study, on T cells of mothers and their children.

The sequence came from a boy aged 5 to 17 in good health. The sequenced sample was blood. The rearrangement uses TRBV12-3 or TRBV12-4 and TRBJ2-1; 7 bases are a match to TRBD1. The DNA end favors TRBJ2-5, so the J call may be wrong. CDR3 residues: CASSFEGAEETQYF. Here the CDR3 DNA reads TGTGCCAGCAGTTTTGAGGGGGCGGAGGAGACCCAGTACTTC.